These T cell receptor beta chains were read from a single sample in a study of Ad26.COV2.S vaccination and SARS-CoV-2 variants. TCRdb keeps only in-frame clones here, not all; method: immunoSEQ multiplex PCR. The sample holds 330,000 or so clones, under 90% seen once. The sequencing here drew on peripheral blood, taken in a trial of Ad26.COV2.S vaccine versus placebo. The receptors shown here come from a person between 18 and 65 years old who received the Ad26.COV2.S COVID-19 vaccine or a placebo. Both conserved end residues are part of each CDR3. D genes are given only for firm matches. Size values are once, few and many counts, or a class for expanded clones, and some rows have none.

d_gene,v_gene,len,abundance,j_gene,CDR3nt,CDR3aa
TRBD1,TRBV4-3,15,.,TRBJ1-2,TGCGCCAGCAGCCAAGCCAGGGGGCAGGCCTATGGCTACACCTTC,CASSQARGQAYGYTF
.,TRBV10-1,17,.,TRBJ2-4,TGCGCCAGCCCGTCTCGTCGAGGTCTTTATACCAAAAACATTCAGTACTTC,CASPSRRGLYTKNIQYF
.,TRBV5-1,13,.,TRBJ2-1,TGCGCCAGCAAAGTGGGTTCCTACAATGAGCAGTTCTTC,CASKVGSYNEQFF
.,TRBV3-1/TRBV3-2,15,.,TRBJ1-2,TGTGCCAGCAGCCAAGGCCGGTTATTGGGCGATGGCTACACCTTC,CASSQGRLLGDGYTF
.,TRBV14,12,.,TRBJ1-2,TGTGCCAGCAGCCAACAAGGCTATGGCTACACCTTC,CASSQQGYGYTF
.,TRBV7-9,15,.,TRBJ1-4,TGTGCCAGCAGCCGAGGACAGTCAACTAATGAAAAACTGTTTTTT,CASSRGQSTNEKLFF
.,TRBV15,16,.,TRBJ1-2,TGTGCCACCAGCAGAGATAGGGCGTTAGATAAGGGAGGCTACACCTTC,CATSRDRALDKGGYTF
TRBD1,TRBV5-1,14,few,TRBJ1-2,TGCGCCAGCAGCCCGGACAGGGATGACTATGGCTACACCTTC,CASSPDRDDYGYTF
TRBD2,TRBV4-1,15,.,TRBJ2-1,TGCGCCAGCAGCCAAGTTCTAGCGGGAAACAATGAGCAGTTCTTC,CASSQVLAGNNEQFF
TRBD1,TRBV29-1,12,.,TRBJ1-1,TGCAGCGTTGGTGACAGGGGCACTGAAGCTTTCTTT,CSVGDRGTEAFF
.,TRBV25-1,14,.,TRBJ2-3,TGTGCCAGCAGGGCAGGTTGGGGCACAGATACGCAGTATTTT,CASRAGWGTDTQYF
.,TRBV27,13,once,TRBJ2-7,TGTGCCAGCAGTCTCTGGCCGGTAGCCGAGCAGTACTTC,CASSLWPVAEQYF
.,TRBV12-3/TRBV12-4,13,.,TRBJ1-2,TGTGCCAGCAGTTACCTTAAGGGAGGGGGCTACACCTTC,CASSYLKGGGYTF
.,TRBV7-2,18,.,TRBJ2-2,TGTGCCAGCAGCTTAGGCGGAGGGCGAGGGGCCGTCGGCGGGGAGCTGTTTTTT,CASSLGGGRGAVGGELFF
.,TRBV7-9,17,.,TRBJ2-5,TGTGCCAGCAGCTTAGCGGTGGCGACGCCATATCGGGAGACCCAGTACTTC,CASSLAVATPYRETQYF
.,TRBV27,14,.,TRBJ2-7,TGTGCCAGCAGTTTAAAGCAGGGATCATACGAGCAGTACTTC,CASSLKQGSYEQYF
.,TRBV7-9,8,.,TRBJ1-6,TGTGCCAGTTCACCCCTCCACTTT,CASSPLHF
TRBD1,TRBV7-2,18,.,TRBJ2-7,TGTGCCAGCAGCACAGGGAGTTGGGCGGGACAGGGAGCGTACGAGCAGTACTTC,CASSTGSWAGQGAYEQYF
.,TRBV7-2,12,once,TRBJ2-7,TGTGCCAGCAGGTGGGACTCCTACGAGCAGTACTTC,CASRWDSYEQYF
.,TRBV15,17,.,TRBJ2-2,TGTGCCACCAGCAGAGAAGCGGGCTCCGCGAACACCGGGGAGCTGTTTTTT,CATSREAGSANTGELFF
TRBD2,TRBV11-1,14,.,TRBJ2-1,TGTGCCAGCAGCCGGAGGGCCGGGGGGTATGAGCAGTTCTTC,CASSRRAGGYEQFF
.,TRBV28,12,.,TRBJ2-4,TGTGCCAGCAGTTTACGTCGGGGCATTCAGTACTTC,CASSLRRGIQYF
TRBD1,TRBV6-5,16,.,TRBJ1-4,TGTGCCAGCAGTTACGCTGGGACAGGGGCTAATGAAAAACTGTTTTTT,CASSYAGTGANEKLFF
.,TRBV19,20,.,TRBJ1-1,TGTGCCAGTAGTATAAGTAGCCTCGATGGCAGGTTGAGTATGTGGACTGAAGCTTTCTTT,CASSISSLDGRLSMWTEAFF
TRBD2,TRBV7-2,17,.,TRBJ2-7,TGTGCCAGCAGCTTGGGACTAGCGGGGGGGAAGGGTTACGAGCAGTACTTC,CASSLGLAGGKGYEQYF
.,TRBV7-9,15,.,TRBJ2-2,TGTGCCAGCAGCTTATTGGCAGCGAACACCGGGGAGCTGTTTTTT,CASSLLAANTGELFF
TRBD1,TRBV7-2,16,.,TRBJ1-1,TGTGCCAGCAGCTCACAGGGGGCGCATGTAGAAAGGGTAGCTTTCTTT,CASSSQGAHVERVAFF
.,TRBV11-2,12,.,TRBJ1-2,TGTGCCAGCAGCTTAGAGGGGTATGGCTACACCTTC,CASSLEGYGYTF
.,TRBV3-1/TRBV3-2,14,once,TRBJ1-3,TGTGCCAGCAGCCAAGAGTGGCAGGTTTACACCATATATTTT,CASSQEWQVYTIYF
TRBD2,TRBV28,16,.,TRBJ2-5,TGTGCCAGCCGGGGGTCTAGCGGGGACCGGGGTGAGACCCAGTACTTC,CASRGSSGDRGETQYF
.,TRBV6-1,12,.,TRBJ1-5,TGTGCCAGCAGTGAAAAGGATCAGCCCCAGCATTTT,CASSEKDQPQHF
.,TRBV15,11,.,TRBJ2-3,TGTGCCACCAGCCATTTAGATACGCAGTATTTT,CATSHLDTQYF
.,TRBV5-1,13,.,TRBJ2-7,TGCGCCAGCAGGACGGGGGGCGGGGTGGAGCAGTACTTC,CASRTGGGVEQYF
TRBD1,TRBV19,16,few,TRBJ1-6,TGTGCCAGTAGTGCCCCCCGGGACAGCTTCTATTCACCCCTCCACTTT,CASSAPRDSFYSPLHF
.,TRBV4-3,15,.,TRBJ1-5,TGCGCCAGCAGCCAAGATCGGGAAGACAATCAGCCCCAGCATTTT,CASSQDREDNQPQHF
.,TRBV15,14,.,TRBJ1-5,TGTGCCACCAGCGTGGGCCGTAGCAATCAGCCCCAGCATTTT,CATSVGRSNQPQHF
TRBD2,TRBV6-5,16,.,TRBJ2-2,TGTGCCAGCAGTTTGTTAGGAGCGGGAGTTCCCGGGGAGCTGTTTTTT,CASSLLGAGVPGELFF
TRBD1,TRBV14,15,.,TRBJ2-3,TGTGCCAGCAGCCAACTTAGGGGGCTGGCAGATACGCAGTATTTT,CASSQLRGLADTQYF
.,TRBV7-2,17,.,TRBJ2-3,TGTGCCAGCAGCTTAAAATTCCGGTCGGGAGGCACAGATACGCAGTATTTT,CASSLKFRSGGTDTQYF
TRBD2,TRBV6-2/TRBV6-3,18,.,TRBJ2-3,TGTGCCAGCAGCTCCGACATGACTAGCGGGGGGTACACAGATACGCAGTATTTT,CASSSDMTSGGYTDTQYF
.,TRBV7-9,12,.,TRBJ2-1,TGTGCCAGCAGCCTGACTAGTAATGAGCAGTTCTTC,CASSLTSNEQFF
.,TRBV12-3/TRBV12-4,13,few,TRBJ1-2,TGTGCCAGCAGGCTTACCGGGGACTATGGCTACACCTTC,CASRLTGDYGYTF
.,TRBV25-1,13,.,TRBJ1-6,TGTGCCAGCAGTGAAACTAGTGATTCACCCCTCCACTTT,CASSETSDSPLHF
.,TRBV5-6,14,.,TRBJ1-2,TGTGCCAGCAGCACCCTGTCGGGGTACAAGGGCTACACCTTC,CASSTLSGYKGYTF
TRBD1,TRBV5-1,15,.,TRBJ1-4,TGCGCCAGCAGCACGCAGGGGGCGCTGAGGGAAAAACTGTTTTTT,CASSTQGALREKLFF
.,TRBV6-2/TRBV6-3,16,.,TRBJ1-5,TGTGCCAGCAGTTACTCTGTCAGGGAGAACAATCAGCCCCAGCATTTT,CASSYSVRENNQPQHF
.,TRBV19,14,.,TRBJ2-1,TGTGCCAGTAAGGAGGACACCTCCTACAATGAGCAGTTCTTC,CASKEDTSYNEQFF
.,TRBV19,15,.,TRBJ1-1,TGTGCCAGTAGTCGCAGTAGACAGGCAGGTTCTGAAGCTTTCTTT,CASSRSRQAGSEAFF
.,TRBV21-1,19,once,TRBJ1-1,TGTGCCAGCAGCAGCCGGACAGGGTACGGCCTCGTGCAACAGGATGAAGCTTTCTTT,CASSSRTGYGLVQQDEAFF
TRBD2,TRBV7-2,14,.,TRBJ2-1,TGTGCCAGCAGACGGACTAGCGACTACAATGAGCAGTTCTTC,CASRRTSDYNEQFF
TRBD1,TRBV4-3,16,.,TRBJ1-3,TGCGCCAGCAGCACGGGACAGGGGATTTCTGGAAACACCATATATTTT,CASSTGQGISGNTIYF
.,TRBV13,14,.,TRBJ2-3,TGTGCCAGCAGCTTAGGCCACATCACAGATACGCAGTATTTT,CASSLGHITDTQYF
TRBD2,TRBV5-1,15,.,TRBJ2-2,TGCGCCAGCAGCTTGAGGCCTAGCGGGACCGGGGAGCTGTTTTTT,CASSLRPSGTGELFF
.,TRBV2,14,.,TRBJ2-5,TGTGCCAGCAGTGACCTTATGGGGGAAGAGACCCAGTACTTC,CASSDLMGEETQYF
.,TRBV7-2,14,.,TRBJ1-5,TGTGCCAGCAGCTTAGGGGACCTAAATCAGCCCCAGCATTTT,CASSLGDLNQPQHF
.,TRBV11-3,14,.,TRBJ1-6,TGTGCCAGCAGCTTTGACGGAAATAATTCACCCCTCCACTTT,CASSFDGNNSPLHF
.,TRBV13,15,.,TRBJ1-1,TGTGCCAGCAGCTACGATAGGAGGGGAACCACTGAAGCTTTCTTT,CASSYDRRGTTEAFF